The next 23 T cell receptor beta chains were all read from a single sample in a study of spatial heterogeneity in lung cancer. Time point in this sample: sample taken at primary tumor resection. From tumor, nontumor lung or frozen PBMC, whole RNA was taken unsorted for sequencing. TCRdb re-called the 5' RACE reads through MiXCR, storing one row per CDR3 protein. The data hold fewer than 15,000 distinct CDR3 sequences, with under 4% observed a single time. Sequencing used PBMCs, obtained at surgery. All receptors derive from a male donor with early-stage non-small cell lung cancer.

This clonotype was detected a few times. The junction differs from germline at one of its ends, possibly a read error. The size of this beta chain means little, since it is a stray read in a library made for alpha chains. The genes are TRBV10-3 and TRBJ2-6; 11 nucleotides align to TRBD1. Per the germline V gene, CDR1 is ENHRY and CDR2 is SYGVKD. This CDR3 spans 14 amino acids. Here the CDR3 reads CAIGQGAGTNVLTF. In nucleotides, the CDR3 is TGTGCCATCGGACAGGGGGCTGGGACCAACGTCCTGACTTTC.

This clonotype appeared many times. This beta chain was picked up by a library intended for alpha chains and is off target, so its count carries little meaning. This sequence joins TRBV7-2 and TRBJ1-1, with TRBD1 identical over 10 bases. Trimming cost V 5 bases and J 2 bases; bases outside gene matches: 8. The CDR3 is 16 amino acids. Germline-derived CDR1 and CDR2 are SGHTA and FQGNSA. CDR3 loop: CASSHFWTGGNTEAFF. The DNA for the CDR3 is TGTGCCAGCAGCCACTTCTGGACAGGGGGAAACACTGAAGCTTTCTTT.

Judged by abundance, this clonotype is medium-sized. Since the library was made to target alpha chains, this beta chain is a stray read and its abundance is not meaningful. The V and J genes are TRBV4-3 and TRBJ2-5, with D maybe TRBD2 (5 bases). The CDR3 runs 15 residues. Between the trimmed V and J ends, which lost 0 bases and 1 base, there was a span of 9 bases. Looked up from germline, CDR1 is LGHNA and CDR2 is YSLEER. DNA for the CDR3: TGCGCCAGCAGCCAAGACGAGACTACCCAAGAGACCCAGTACTTC. Translation: CASSQDETTQETQYF.

This clonotype was seen ten or more times. Because this beta chain is a stray read in a library intended to capture alpha chains, its abundance should not be given much weight. DNA for the CDR3: TGCGCCAGCAGCGAGACCTTAGCGGGCTCCTACAATGAGCAGTTCTTC. This sequence encodes CASSETLAGSYNEQFF. The chain is built from TRBV4-3 and TRBJ2-1; 7 bases agree with TRBD2. The germline V gene encodes CDR1 LGHNA and CDR2 YSLEER. This CDR3 contains 16 residues. Unmatched junction bases numbered 7, after V lost 5 bases and J lost 0 bases.

This clonotype was counted many times. This beta chain appears as a stray read in a library generated for alpha chains; its size is not informative. The genes are TRBV4-1 and TRBJ1-4; TRBD1 matches at 8 bases. Germline V lookup: CDR1 MGHRA, CDR2 YSYEKL. CDR3 length equals 15 residues. J lost 7 bases, V lost 2 bases, and 6 bases had no gene match. The CDR3 protein is CASSQTTGAREKLFF. CDR3 sequence (DNA): TGCGCCAGCAGCCAAACGACAGGGGCACGTGAAAAACTGTTTTTT.

This clonotype was seen many times. This beta chain is an unintended read in a library built for alpha chains; its size means little. The CDR3 protein is CASSLSLDGYTF. In DNA, the CDR3 is TGTGCCAGCAGCTTAAGCTTAGATGGCTACACCTTC. The J gene is TRBJ1-2, the V gene TRBV7-2; D not certain. This CDR3 contains 12 residues. Trimming took off 2 bases at V and 6 bases at J, with 7 bases between the two ends. Germline V gene data show CDR1 as SGHTA and CDR2 as FQGNSA.

This clonotype was detected ten times or more. This beta chain is an off-target read within a library intended for alpha chains, so its frequency means little. This chain links TRBV6-5 with TRBJ1-2; possibly TRBD1 for D (5 bases). The CDR3 spans 15 residues. CDR1 and CDR2 (germline): MNHEY, SVGAGI. Trimming cost V 0 bases and J 5 bases, with 13 bases left between them. The CDR3 DNA reads as TGTGCCAGCAGTTACTCAACGGGGGGAGGGTATGGCTACACCTTC. This gives the protein CASSYSTGGGYGYTF.

This clonotype was found many times. Since the library was made to target alpha chains, this beta chain is a stray read and its abundance is not meaningful. CDR3 sequence: CASSYPSDGLEQFF. In nucleotides, the CDR3 is TGTGCCAGCAGTTACCCAAGCGACGGGCTGGAGCAGTTCTTC. The chain joins TRBV6-2 or TRBV6-3 to TRBJ2-1; D is ambiguous. The germline V gene has CDR1 MNHEY and CDR2 SVGEGT. The ends were cut back, 2 bases at V and 10 bases at J, with 15 bases in the middle. The CDR3 covers 14 residues.

In this sample, this clonotype turned up many times. This beta chain slipped into a library made for alpha chains as a stray read, so its size is not meaningful. V gene TRBV28 combines with J gene TRBJ2-5, with D perhaps matching TRBD2 (6 bases). Trimming took off 4 bases at V and 3 bases at J, with 15 bases between the two ends. In germline, CDR1 is MDHEN, CDR2 SYDVKM. The CDR3 has 15 amino acids. The CDR3 DNA is TGTGCCAGCAGTTCGGGACTGTTGGGGAAAGAGACCCAGTACTTC. This translates into CASSSGLLGKETQYF.

This clonotype has a count of ten or more. The size of this beta chain means little, since it is a stray read in a library made for alpha chains. V and J are TRBV4-3 and TRBJ2-3; weak D call: TRBD1 (5 bases). Germline CDR1 and CDR2: LGHNA and YSLEER. The CDR3 contains 18 residues. V was clipped by 0 bases and J by 1 base, with 17 bases between them. This CDR3 is CASSQEGVADDRTDTQYF. CDR3 coding DNA: TGCGCCAGCAGCCAAGAAGGGGTAGCAGACGACCGCACAGATACGCAGTATTTT.

This clonotype has a handful of counts. A library prepared for alpha chains yielded this beta chain as an off-target read; its size is of little meaning. This chain links TRBV28 with TRBJ2-3; 11 positions match TRBD2. The CDR3 is made up of 16 amino acids. Germline values: CDR1 MDHEN, CDR2 SYDVKM. Losses at the gene ends were 3 bases for V and 4 bases for J; bases not matched to a gene: 6. The CDR3 sequence is CASSLLAGGRADTQYF. The CDR3 bases are TGTGCCAGCAGTTTGCTAGCGGGAGGTAGGGCAGATACGCAGTATTTT. Full variable domain (remainder filled in from reference TRBV28 and TRBJ2-3): DVKVTQSSRYLVKRTGEKVFLECVQDMDHENMFWYRQDPGLGLRLIYFSYDVKMKEKGDIPEGYSVSREKKERFSLILESASTNQTSMYLCASSLLAGGRADTQYFGPGTRLTVL.

At least ten counts were recorded for this clonotype. As an off-target read in a library built for alpha chains, this beta chain has a frequency of little significance. This sequence joins TRBV6-5 and TRBJ2-7; weak D call: TRBD2 (5 bases). CDR3 length: 12 amino acids. The ends were cut back, 7 bases at V and 9 bases at J, with 16 bases in the middle. Germline V lookup: CDR1 MNHEY, CDR2 SVGAGI. The CDR3 spells CASNLPQSGQYF. The DNA for the CDR3 is TGTGCCAGCAATCTGCCGCAAAGCGGGCAGTACTTC.

In its sample, this clonotype was seen many times. Little can be read into the size of this beta chain, an off-target read in a library designed for alpha chains. This sequence joins TRBV29-1 and TRBJ1-1; D gene uncertain. From germline, CDR1 is SQVTM and CDR2 ANQGSEA. V was trimmed by 2 bases and J by 3 bases, leaving 4 bases between them. The CDR3 loop spans 11 amino acids. CDR3 DNA sequence: TGCAGCGTTGAATTGGACACTGAAGCTTTCTTT. Protein product: CSVELDTEAFF.

This clonotype was picked up many times. This beta chain was picked up by a library intended for alpha chains and is off target, so its count carries little meaning. The CDR3 spells CASSLWTGRQGTHNEQFF. CDR3 sequence (DNA): TGCGCCAGCAGCTTGTGGACGGGCAGACAGGGAACCCACAATGAGCAGTTCTTC. V usage is TRBV5-1 and J usage is TRBJ2-1, with 7 bases that match TRBD1. Trimming at V came to 1 base and at J to 5 bases, leaving 15 bases not matched to a gene. Germline V gene lookup returns CDR1 SGHRS and CDR2 YFSETQ. The CDR3 sequence is 18 residues long.

This clonotype was observed at least ten times. A library prepared for alpha chains yielded this beta chain as an off-target read; its size is of little meaning. Here the CDR3 DNA reads TGTGCCAGCAGCTGGAAACTAGCGGCCTGGGGCCCAGATACGCAGTATTTT. Translated: CASSWKLAAWGPDTQYF. The J gene is TRBJ2-3, the V gene TRBV5-4, with 8 nucleotides matching TRBD2. Per the germline V gene, CDR1 is SGHNT and CDR2 is YYREEE (reference sequence). Unmatched junction bases numbered 13, after V lost 3 bases and J lost 4 bases. The CDR3 has 17 amino acids.

This clonotype was detected a few times. The library was built for alpha chains, so this beta chain is an off-target read and its size means little. The J gene is TRBJ1-5, the V gene TRBV6-1; 7 nucleotides match TRBD1. The ends lost 0 bases at V and 1 base at J; junction bases unmatched: 3. Germline loops: CDR1 MNHNS, CDR2 SASEGT. The CDR3 runs 16 residues. CDR3 DNA sequence: TGTGCCAGCAGTGAAGCTTGGGACAGAAGCAATCAGCCCCAGCATTTT. This encodes CASSEAWDRSNQPQHF.

There are many counts of this clonotype. This beta chain represents an off-target read in a library built for alpha chains; its size is of limited meaning. The chain has TRBV7-2 and TRBJ2-4; D gene ambiguous. Per germline, CDR1 SGHTA and CDR2 FQGNSA. The V and J ends lost 3 bases and 1 base respectively, with 7 bases between them. The CDR3 runs to 14 residues. The CDR3 bases are TGTGCCAGCAGCTTCGATGGGGCCAAAAACATTCAGTACTTC. Its translation: CASSFDGAKNIQYF.

Turning to this clonotype: The library was built for alpha chains, so this beta chain is an off-target read and its size means little. The chain links TRBV5-1 to TRBJ1-1; D ambiguous. This CDR3 comprises 12 residues. The germline V gene has CDR1 SGHRS and CDR2 YFSETQ. The V gene lost 5 bases and the J gene lost 6 bases, with 11 bases spanning the gap. This chain's CDR3 is CASRGVNAEAFF. The CDR3, as DNA: TGCGCCAGCAGGGGCGTAAACGCTGAAGCTTTCTTT.

This clonotype occurred many times. This beta chain appears as a stray read in a library generated for alpha chains; its size is not informative. The V and J genes are TRBV2 and TRBJ2-2; tentative D call: TRBD2 (6 bases). Trimming cost V 4 bases and J 7 bases, with 16 bases left between them. The CDR3 covers 15 residues. CDR1 and CDR2 (germline): SNHLY, FYNNEI. DNA for the CDR3: TGTGCCAGCAGTGGCCCTTGGGGGGAGGACGGGGAGCTGTTTTTT. Its translation is CASSGPWGEDGELFF.

This clonotype has ten or more counts. This beta chain is a stray read from a library made for alpha chains; its abundance is not meaningful. This chain joins TRBV11-2 and TRBJ1-3; weak D call: TRBD1 (6 bases). V was clipped by 6 bases and J by 2 bases, with 14 bases between them. CDR1 is SGHAT, CDR2 FQNNGV, per germline. This CDR3 contains 15 residues. CDR3 nucleotides: TGTGCCAGCAGGTCCCTGGACAGCACTGGAAACACCATATATTTT. It encodes CASRSLDSTGNTIYF. Filled out from reference TRBV11-2 and TRBJ1-3, the complete variable domain reads EAGVAQSPRYKIIEKRQSVAFWCNPISGHATLYWYQQILGQGPKLLIQFQNNGVVDDSQLPKDRFSAERLKGVDSTLKIQPAKLEDSAVYLCASRSLDSTGNTIYFGEGSWLTVV.

This clonotype is medium-sized in the sample. This beta chain is an unintended read in a library built for alpha chains; its size means little. The chain couples TRBV7-9 to TRBJ2-3, with 9 nucleotides matching TRBD2. V shed 5 bases, J shed 5 bases, and the junction held 8 bases outside the gene matches. CDR3 length equals 15 residues. The V gene's germline CDR1 is SEHNR and CDR2 FQNEAQ (reference sequence). The CDR3 region has the DNA TGTGCCAGCAGCGAGGGACTAGCCCTGTTAGATACGCAGTATTTT. Residues: CASSEGLALLDTQYF.

This clonotype was found many times. This beta chain represents an off-target read in a library built for alpha chains; its size is of limited meaning. The rearrangement links TRBV28 to TRBJ2-3, with D perhaps matching TRBD2 (5 bases). Germline CDR1 is MDHEN and CDR2 is SYDVKM. V lost 1 base and J 1 base, leaving 12 bases between the germline ends. The CDR3 is made up of 16 amino acids. The DNA for the CDR3 is TGTGCCAGCAGTTTATATCGGGGTTATGGCACAGATACGCAGTATTTT. It yields the protein CASSLYRGYGTDTQYF.

This clonotype was counted many times. Found in a library prepared for alpha chains, this beta chain is an off-target read, and its abundance has little meaning. The chain links TRBV4-1 to TRBJ2-5; no clear D. Trimming pared 3 bases from V and 4 bases from J, leaving 18 bases between. Germline assignment: CDR1 MGHRA and CDR2 YSYEKL. CDR3 size: 16 residues. Here the CDR3 DNA reads TGCGCCAGCAGCCATGGCCGGACGGTTCCAATAGAGACCCAGTACTTC. Protein sequence: CASSHGRTVPIETQYF.